These 25 T cell receptor beta chains were all obtained from the same sample, sequenced in a study of blood T cell repertoires in COVID-19 (dated by TCRdb to 2019 to 2021). Libraries were prepared through the immunoSEQ multiplex PCR assay. What TCRdb holds here is the immuneACCESS table cut down to in-frame rearrangements. Part of the clones is not present; checked against another copy, under half of the missing clones reflect an unresolved V gene, and the others are unexplained. The sample data list some 240,000 clones, and about 90% of these were observed just once. The top ten hold over 2.5% of the sample. Input material: PBMCs or T cells enriched from blood (not recorded which). The receptors here all came from a woman aged 35 to 49 who had been exposed to COVID-19.

The chain combines TRBV10-3 with TRBJ1-3; TRBD1 is a possible D gene (6 bases). Trimming cost V 3 bases and J 4 bases, with 13 bases left between them. CDR1 and CDR2 from the germline V gene are ENHRY and SYGVKD. CDR3 length: 15 amino acids. CDR3 coding DNA: TGTGCCATCAGTGACGGGACAAAGGGGGGAAACACCATATATTTT. Its protein product is CAISDGTKGGNTIYF.

CDR3 region: CASRTPFSNQPQHF. DNA of the CDR3: TGTGCCAGCAGGACACCATTTAGCAATCAGCCCCAGCATTTT. This rearrangement joins TRBV21-1 to TRBJ1-5; the D call of TRBD1 is as the table states it, not checked on the DNA. TRBV21-1 is marked as a pseudogene. The CDR3 is 14 residues long.

V is TRBV3-1 (or the pseudogene TRBV3-2) and J is TRBJ1-6; D is undetermined. This CDR3 spans 14 amino acids. CDR1 is LGHDT and CDR2 is YNNKEL in the germline V gene (reference sequence). Trimming took off 4 bases at V and 7 bases at J, with 11 bases between the two ends. The DNA for the CDR3 is TGTGCCAGCAGCCCTGAGACAAGGAATTCACCCCTCCACTTT. Protein sequence: CASSPETRNSPLHF.

The V call is TRBV6-2 or TRBV6-3, the J call TRBJ1-1; D is perhaps TRBD1 (6 bases). The CDR3 covers 12 residues. V lost 5 bases and J 11 bases, leaving 15 bases between the germline ends. The germline V gene encodes CDR1 MNHEY and CDR2 SVGEGT. The CDR3 DNA sequence: TGTGCCAGCAGTGCCCGGGACACCGCTGCTTTCTTT. This gives the protein CASSARDTAAFF.

The J gene is TRBJ2-7, the V gene TRBV19; unclear D gene. The V end lost 2 bases, the J end lost 1 base, and 12 bases lay between the germline ends. The length of the CDR3 is 15 residues. CDR1 and CDR2 from the germline V gene are LNHDA and SQIVND (reference sequence). The CDR3 nucleotides are TGTGCCAGTAGTATACTGGCAGGCTCATCCTACGAGCAGTACTTC. This codes for CASSILAGSSYEQYF.

This sequence joins TRBV20-1 and TRBJ1-1; TRBD1 might be the D (6 bases). The germline gives CDR1 DFQATT, CDR2 SNEGSKA (reference sequence). V shed 3 bases and J shed 0 bases, with 11 bases lying between them. The CDR3 is 14 residues long. The DNA of the CDR3 is TGCAGTGCTAGTTACCAGGGGATGAACACTGAAGCTTTCTTT. Amino acids: CSASYQGMNTEAFF.

The chain couples TRBV3-1 (or the pseudogene TRBV3-2) to TRBJ2-2; D is undetermined. The germline V gene encodes CDR1 LGHDT and CDR2 YNNKEL (reference sequence). This CDR3 spans 16 amino acids. The V and J ends lost 3 bases and 1 base respectively, with 12 bases between them. CDR3 in amino acids: CASSQNRVWNTGELFF. CDR3 sequence (DNA): TGTGCCAGCAGCCAGAATCGGGTCTGGAACACCGGGGAGCTGTTTTTT.

This clone was seen once. V gene TRBV20-1 combines with J gene TRBJ1-2; D may be TRBD1 (5 bases). V was shortened by 6 bases and J by 7 bases, with 12 bases between the two germline ends. Germline V gene data show CDR1 as DFQATT and CDR2 as SNEGSKA (reference sequence). The CDR3 runs to 11 residues. CDR3 sequence: CSAQGAVGYTF. In nucleotides, the CDR3 is TGCAGTGCCCAAGGGGCTGTTGGCTACACCTTC.

Written as DNA, the CDR3 is TGTGCCAGTAGTATAGGGACAAGCAAGAACACCGGGGAGCTGTTTTTT. It encodes CASSIGTSKNTGELFF. The J gene is TRBJ2-2, the V gene TRBV19, with D possibly being TRBD1 (5 bases). With 1 base removed from V and 1 base from J, the gap between germline ends came to 10 bases. Germline CDR1 is LNHDA and CDR2 is SQIVND (reference sequence). This CDR3 contains 16 residues.

In nucleotides, the CDR3 is TGCAGTGCTAGTCCTTACACTGAAGCTTTCTTT. This gives the protein CSASPYTEAFF. This chain uses TRBV20-1 with TRBJ1-1; D gene ambiguous. CDR1 and CDR2 from the germline V gene are DFQATT and SNEGSKA (reference sequence). The V end lost 3 bases, the J end lost 3 bases, and 5 bases lay between the germline ends. The CDR3 sequence is 11 residues long.

DNA of the CDR3: TGTGCCAGTAGTATAAGGACAGGCGGAGTCCAGCCCCAGCATTTT. Its protein is CASSIRTGGVQPQHF. The chain has TRBV19 and TRBJ1-5; 7 bases align to TRBD1. This CDR3 spans 15 amino acids. V trimming: 2 bases; J trimming: 7 bases; junction bases outside the gene matches: 8. Germline lookup yields CDR1 LNHDA and CDR2 SQIVND (reference sequence).

The chain carries TRBV19 and TRBJ2-5; 10 bases map to TRBD1. The CDR3 is 14 residues long. Germline lookup yields CDR1 LNHDA and CDR2 SQIVND (reference sequence). With 11 bases clipped from V and 7 bases from J, the junction kept 13 bases outside the gene matches. CDR3 loop: CAAGGAGQGRTQYF. The CDR3 DNA sequence: TGTGCCGCCGGAGGGGCGGGACAGGGGAGGACCCAGTACTTC.

The V call is TRBV19, the J call TRBJ1-1, with D possibly TRBD1 on 6 matching bases. V lost 3 bases, J lost 6 bases, and 11 bases lay in between. Per germline, CDR1 LNHDA and CDR2 SQIVND (reference sequence). This CDR3 contains 13 residues. CDR3 residues: CASSMQGSAEAFF. The CDR3 DNA sequence: TGTGCCAGTAGTATGCAGGGGAGCGCTGAAGCTTTCTTT.

The rearrangement joins TRBV4-3 to TRBJ2-3; 9 bases are a match to TRBD2. V lost 4 bases and J lost 6; bases outside the gene matches: 11. This CDR3 has 16 amino acids. Germline loops: CDR1 LGHNA, CDR2 YSLEER. CDR3 residues: CASSPSSGALGDTQYF. The CDR3 bases are TGCGCCAGCAGCCCTTCTAGCGGGGCCTTGGGGGATACGCAGTATTTT.

This chain uses TRBV7-6 with TRBJ2-7; D gene uncertain. CDR1 and CDR2 (germline): SGHVS, FNYEAQ. V lost 4 bases and J 6 bases, leaving 13 bases between the germline ends. The CDR3 has 13 residues. The DNA of the CDR3 is TGTGCCAGCAGCTACCTAACAGAGTCCGAGCAGTACGTC. The encoded protein is CASSYLTESEQYV.

The rearrangement uses TRBV7-3 and TRBJ2-2, with D tentatively TRBD2 (6 bases). Germline-derived CDR1 and CDR2 are SGHTA and FQGTGA. V lost 2 bases, J lost 2 bases, and 12 bases lay in between. The CDR3 runs to 16 residues. The CDR3 loop is CASSLELAANTGELFF. CDR3 coding DNA: TGTGCCAGCAGCTTAGAGTTAGCGGCCAACACCGGGGAGCTGTTTTTT.

The gene calls are TRBV6-2 or TRBV6-3 and TRBJ1-1; 7 bases are a match to TRBD1. The CDR3 is made up of 18 amino acids. Germline V gene lookup returns CDR1 MNHEY and CDR2 SVGEGT. V lost 2 bases, J lost 0 bases, and 12 bases stayed unmatched. The CDR3 DNA reads as TGTGCCAGCAGTTACAACAGGGGCCTAAATGCATTGAACACTGAAGCTTTCTTT. Amino acids: CASSYNRGLNALNTEAFF.

The CDR3, as DNA: TGTGCCATCAAGGGGACAGGCTCCTTGAACACTGAAGCTTTCTTT. Its translation is CAIKGTGSLNTEAFF. The V and J genes are TRBV10-3 and TRBJ1-1; the match to TRBD1 covers 8 bases. From germline, CDR1 is ENHRY and CDR2 SYGVKD. With V trimmed by 7 bases and J by 0 bases, 7 bases remained unmatched. The CDR3 length is 15 residues.

J is TRBJ2-2 and V is TRBV28, with 10 bases fitting TRBD1. In germline, CDR1 is MDHEN, CDR2 SYDVKM. Trimming removed 2 bases from V and 4 bases from J; junction bases left unmatched: 4. This CDR3 contains 16 residues. CDR3 protein: CASSLLGTGATGELFF. CDR3 bases: TGTGCCAGCAGTTTACTTGGGACAGGGGCCACCGGGGAGCTGTTTTTT.

This clone was detected a few times. Other nucleotide sequences in the sample specify the same CDR3. V usage is TRBV6-5 and J usage is TRBJ1-1; maybe TRBD1 (5 bases). This CDR3 is 13 amino acids long. The V gene lost 4 bases and the J gene lost 1 base, with 7 bases spanning the gap. CDR1 and CDR2 (germline): MNHEY, SVGAGI. Here the CDR3 reads CASSLTGNTEAFF. CDR3 in DNA: TGTGCCAGCAGTTTAACAGGGAACACTGAAGCTTTCTTT.

This clone was recorded only once. The V gene is TRBV7-8, the J gene TRBJ2-7, with D possibly TRBD1 on 6 matching bases. The CDR3 extends over 17 amino acids. Trimming pared 2 bases from V and 4 bases from J, leaving 21 bases between. Looked up from germline, CDR1 is SGHVS and CDR2 is FQNEAQ. The CDR3 reads CASSLSLSGAVAYEQYF. CDR3 coding DNA: TGTGCCAGCAGCTTATCCCTTTCAGGGGCGGTGGCTTACGAGCAGTACTTC. Supplemented by reference TRBV7-8 and TRBJ2-7, the full variable domain reads GAGVSQSPRYKVAKRGQDVALRCDPISGHVSLFWYQQALGQGPEFLTYFQNEAQLDKSGLPSDRFFAERPEGSVSTLKIQRTQQEDSAVYLCASSLSLSGAVAYEQYFGPGTRLTVT.

The chain is built from TRBV6-1 and TRBJ2-7; maybe TRBD2 (6 bases). This CDR3 is built from 15 residues. Per germline, CDR1 MNHNS and CDR2 SASEGT. Trimming removed 1 base at V and 3 bases at J, with 13 bases between. DNA of the CDR3: TGTGCCAGCAGTGAAGGAGGAGGGTACGTCTACGAGCAGTACTTC. Protein product: CASSEGGGYVYEQYF.

V and J are TRBV4-3 and TRBJ1-4; no definite D call. This CDR3 spans 15 amino acids. Per germline, CDR1 LGHNA and CDR2 YSLEER. Deletions cut 0 bases from V and 7 bases from J, with 12 bases between. DNA of the CDR3: TGCGCCAGCAGCCAAGATCAACTGGGAGTTGAAAAACTGTTTTTT. This gives the protein CASSQDQLGVEKLFF.

The chain links TRBV11-2 to TRBJ2-1, with 7 bases lining up with TRBD2. The CDR3 is 15 residues long. Losses at the gene ends were 5 bases for V and 3 bases for J; bases not matched to a gene: 7. Germline V CDR1 and CDR2: SGHAT, FQNNGV. In DNA, the CDR3 is TGTGCCAGCAGCCCCATGGGGACTATCTACAATGAGCAGTTCTTC. It is translated as CASSPMGTIYNEQFF.

As regards this clone: A junction boundary mismatches the germline segment, possibly from a read error. V and J are TRBV5-1 and TRBJ1-2; TRBD1 is a possible D gene (5 bases). There are 13 residues in the CDR3. Germline values: CDR1 SGHRS, CDR2 YFSETQ. Here the CDR3 reads CASSLGRVDGYTF. The DNA of the CDR3 is TGTGCCAGCAGCTTGGGCAGGGTCGATGGCTACACCTTC.